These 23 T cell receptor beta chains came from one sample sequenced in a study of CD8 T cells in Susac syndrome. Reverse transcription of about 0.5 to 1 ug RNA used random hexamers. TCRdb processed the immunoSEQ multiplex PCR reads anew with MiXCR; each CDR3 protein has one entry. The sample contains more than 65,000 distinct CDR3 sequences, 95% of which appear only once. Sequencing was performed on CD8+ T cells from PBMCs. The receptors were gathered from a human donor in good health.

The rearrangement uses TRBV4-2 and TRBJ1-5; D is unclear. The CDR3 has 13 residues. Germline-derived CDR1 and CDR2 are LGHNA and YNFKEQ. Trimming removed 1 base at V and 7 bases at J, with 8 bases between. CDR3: CASSQALHQPQHF. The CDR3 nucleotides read TGTGCCAGCAGCCAAGCCCTTCACCAGCCCCAGCATTTT.

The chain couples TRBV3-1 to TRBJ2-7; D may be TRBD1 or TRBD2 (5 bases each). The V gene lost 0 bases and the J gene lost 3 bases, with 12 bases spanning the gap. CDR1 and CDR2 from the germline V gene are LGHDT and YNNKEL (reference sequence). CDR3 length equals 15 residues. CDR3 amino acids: CASSQDRDGSYEQYF. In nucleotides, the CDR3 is TGTGCCAGCAGCCAAGATCGGGACGGAAGCTACGAGCAGTACTTC.

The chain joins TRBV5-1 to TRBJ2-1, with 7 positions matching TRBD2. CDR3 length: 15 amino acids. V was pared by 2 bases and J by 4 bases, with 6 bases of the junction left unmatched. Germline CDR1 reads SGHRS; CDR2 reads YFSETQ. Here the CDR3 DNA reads TGCGCCAGCAGCTTCGGACTAGACCTATACAATGAGCAGTTCTTC. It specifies CASSFGLDLYNEQFF.

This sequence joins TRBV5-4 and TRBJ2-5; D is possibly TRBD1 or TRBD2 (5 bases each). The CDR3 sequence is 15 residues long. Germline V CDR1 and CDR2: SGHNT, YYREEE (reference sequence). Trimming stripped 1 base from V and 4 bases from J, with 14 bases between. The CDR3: CASSLPSGAGETQYF. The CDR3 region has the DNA TGTGCCAGCAGCTTGCCCTCCGGGGCAGGAGAGACCCAGTACTTC.

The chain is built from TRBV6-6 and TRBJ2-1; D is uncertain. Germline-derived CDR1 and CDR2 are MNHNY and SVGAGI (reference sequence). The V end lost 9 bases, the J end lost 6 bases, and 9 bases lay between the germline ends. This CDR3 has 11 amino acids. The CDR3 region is CASSRSNEQFF. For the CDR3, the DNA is TGTGCCAGTTCGAGGTCCAATGAGCAGTTCTTC.

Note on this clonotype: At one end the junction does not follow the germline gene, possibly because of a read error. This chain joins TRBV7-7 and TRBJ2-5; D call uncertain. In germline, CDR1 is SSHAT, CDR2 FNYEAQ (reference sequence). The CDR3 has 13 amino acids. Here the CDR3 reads CASSLGFQETQYF. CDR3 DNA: TGTGCTAGCAGCTTAGGATTCCAAGAGACCCAGTACTTC.

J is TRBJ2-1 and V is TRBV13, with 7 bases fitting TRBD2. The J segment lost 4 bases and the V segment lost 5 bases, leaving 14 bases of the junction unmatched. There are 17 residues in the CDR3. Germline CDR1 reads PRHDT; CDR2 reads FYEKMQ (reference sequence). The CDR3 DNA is TGTGCCAGCAGCCTAGCAGGAGTCCAGCGGGGTTACAATGAGCAGTTCTTC. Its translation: CASSLAGVQRGYNEQFF. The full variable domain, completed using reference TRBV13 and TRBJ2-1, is AAGVIQSPRHLIKEKRETATLKCYPIPRHDTVYWYQQGPGQDPQFLISFYEKMQSDKGSIPDRFSAQQFSDYHSELNMSSLELGDSALYFCASSLAGVQRGYNEQFFGPGTRLTVL.

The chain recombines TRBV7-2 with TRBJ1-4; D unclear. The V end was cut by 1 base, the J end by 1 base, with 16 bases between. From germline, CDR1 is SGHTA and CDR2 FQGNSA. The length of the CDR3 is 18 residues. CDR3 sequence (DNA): TGTGCCAGCAGCTTAGGGCAGCAACTCTTTGGAACTAATGAAAAACTGTTTTTT. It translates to CASSLGQQLFGTNEKLFF.

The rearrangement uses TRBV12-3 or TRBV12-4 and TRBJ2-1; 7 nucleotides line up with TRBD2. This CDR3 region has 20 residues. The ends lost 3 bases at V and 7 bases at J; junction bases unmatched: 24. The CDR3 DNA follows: TGTGCCAGCAGTTTCGCACTCCGGGGTGGGGGGGGTCCCTCGGGTAATGAGCAGTTCTTC. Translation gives CASSFALRGGGGPSGNEQFF.

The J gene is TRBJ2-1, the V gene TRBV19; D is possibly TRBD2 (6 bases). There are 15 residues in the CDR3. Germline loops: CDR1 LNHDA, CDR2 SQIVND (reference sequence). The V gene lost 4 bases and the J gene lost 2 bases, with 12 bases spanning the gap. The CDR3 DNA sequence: TGTGCCAGTAGTAGCGGGGATTCCCCCTACAATGAGCAGTTCTTC. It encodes CASSSGDSPYNEQFF.

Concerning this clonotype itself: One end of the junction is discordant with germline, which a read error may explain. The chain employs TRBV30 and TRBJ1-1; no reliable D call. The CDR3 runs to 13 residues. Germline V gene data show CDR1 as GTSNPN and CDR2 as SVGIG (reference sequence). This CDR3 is CAWKLGRNTEVFF. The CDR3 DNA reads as TGTGCCTGGAAACTAGGCAGGAACACTGAAGTTTTCTTT.

Here the CDR3 reads CASIQGGGGRNQPQHF. DNA for the CDR3: TGTGCCAGCATCCAAGGGGGCGGGGGGCGCAATCAGCCCCAGCATTTT. The chain is built from TRBV28 and TRBJ1-5; 7 bases line up with TRBD1. Germline V gives CDR1 MDHEN, CDR2 SYDVKM. Trimming removed 7 bases from V and 2 bases from J; junction bases left unmatched: 11. The CDR3 has 16 amino acids.

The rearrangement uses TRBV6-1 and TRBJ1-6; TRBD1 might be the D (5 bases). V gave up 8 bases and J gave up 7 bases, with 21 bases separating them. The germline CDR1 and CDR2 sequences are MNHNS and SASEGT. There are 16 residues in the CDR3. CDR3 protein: CASAYRGGGPNSPLHF. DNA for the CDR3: TGTGCCAGCGCCTATAGGGGCGGCGGCCCCAATTCACCCCTCCACTTT.

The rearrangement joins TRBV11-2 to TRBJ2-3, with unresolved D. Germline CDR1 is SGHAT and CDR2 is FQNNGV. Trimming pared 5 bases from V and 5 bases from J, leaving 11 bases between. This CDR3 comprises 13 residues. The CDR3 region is CASSEDPLDTQYF. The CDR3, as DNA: TGTGCCAGCAGCGAAGATCCTTTAGATACGCAGTATTTT.

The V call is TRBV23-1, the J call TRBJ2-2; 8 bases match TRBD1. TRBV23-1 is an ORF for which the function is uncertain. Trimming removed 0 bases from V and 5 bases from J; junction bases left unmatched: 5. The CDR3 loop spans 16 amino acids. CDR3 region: CASSQSATGGTGELFF. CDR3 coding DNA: TGCGCCAGCAGTCAATCAGCAACAGGGGGAACCGGGGAGCTGTTTTTT.

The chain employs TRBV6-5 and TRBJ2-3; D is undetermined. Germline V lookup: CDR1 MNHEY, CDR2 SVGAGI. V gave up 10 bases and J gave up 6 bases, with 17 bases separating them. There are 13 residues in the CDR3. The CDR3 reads CATRVWPRDTQYF. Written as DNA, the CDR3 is TGTGCCACCCGGGTGTGGCCGAGGGATACGCAGTATTTT.

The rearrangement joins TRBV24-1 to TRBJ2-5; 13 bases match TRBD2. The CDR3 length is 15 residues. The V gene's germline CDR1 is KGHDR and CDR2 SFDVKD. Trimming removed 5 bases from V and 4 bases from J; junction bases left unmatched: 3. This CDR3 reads CATSGWTSGGETQYF. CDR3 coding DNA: TGTGCCACCAGTGGGTGGACTAGCGGGGGAGAGACCCAGTACTTC.

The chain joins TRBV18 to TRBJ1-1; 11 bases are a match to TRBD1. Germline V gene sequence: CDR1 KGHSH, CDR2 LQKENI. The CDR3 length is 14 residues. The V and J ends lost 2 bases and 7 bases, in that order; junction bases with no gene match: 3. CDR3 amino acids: CASSPGQGAGEAFF. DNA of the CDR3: TGTGCCAGCTCACCAGGACAGGGGGCGGGTGAAGCTTTCTTT.

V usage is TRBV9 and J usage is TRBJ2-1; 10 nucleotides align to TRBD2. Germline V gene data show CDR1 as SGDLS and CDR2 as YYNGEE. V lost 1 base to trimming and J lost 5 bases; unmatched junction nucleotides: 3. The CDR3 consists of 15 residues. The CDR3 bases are TGTGCCAGCAGCGTAAGCGGGGGGGGAAACAATGAGCAGTTCTTC. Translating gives CASSVSGGGNNEQFF.

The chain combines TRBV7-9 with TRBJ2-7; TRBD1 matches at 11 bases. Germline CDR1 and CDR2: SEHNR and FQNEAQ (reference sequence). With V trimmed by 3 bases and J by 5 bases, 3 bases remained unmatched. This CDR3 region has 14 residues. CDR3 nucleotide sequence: TGTGCCAGCAGCTTCCGGGACAGGGGGGACGAGCAGTACTTC. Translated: CASSFRDRGDEQYF. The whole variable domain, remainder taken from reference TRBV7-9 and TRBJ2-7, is DTGVSQNPRHKITKRGQNVTFRCDPISEHNRLYWYRQTLGQGPEFLTYFQNEAQLEKSRLLSDRFSAERPKGSFSTLEIQRTEQGDSAMYLCASSFRDRGDEQYFGPGTRLTVT.

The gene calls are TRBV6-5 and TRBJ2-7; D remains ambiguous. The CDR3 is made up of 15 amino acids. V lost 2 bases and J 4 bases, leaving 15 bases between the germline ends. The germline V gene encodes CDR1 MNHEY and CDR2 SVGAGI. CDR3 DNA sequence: TGTGCCAGCAGTTACAGGGCAGGCCGGGTTTACGAGCAGTACGTC. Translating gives CASSYRAGRVYEQYV.

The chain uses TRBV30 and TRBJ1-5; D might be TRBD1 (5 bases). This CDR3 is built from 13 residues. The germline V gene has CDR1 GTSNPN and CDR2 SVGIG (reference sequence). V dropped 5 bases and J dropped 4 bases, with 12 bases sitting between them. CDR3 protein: CAWGPGGNQPQHF. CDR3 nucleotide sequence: TGTGCCTGGGGACCCGGGGGGAATCAGCCCCAGCATTTT. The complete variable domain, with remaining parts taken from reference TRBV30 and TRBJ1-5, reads SQTIHQWPATLVQPVGSPLSLECTVEGTSNPNLYWYRQAAGRGLQLLFYSVGIGQISSEVPQNLSASRPQDRQFILSSKKLLLSDSGFYLCAWGPGGNQPQHFGDGTRLSIL.

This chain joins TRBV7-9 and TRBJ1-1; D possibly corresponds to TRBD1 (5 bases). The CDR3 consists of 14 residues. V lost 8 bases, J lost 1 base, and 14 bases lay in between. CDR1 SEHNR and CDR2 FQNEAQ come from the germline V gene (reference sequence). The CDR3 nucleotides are TGTGCCAGCGCCGTGGGGGGTCCGAACACTGAAGCTTTCTTT. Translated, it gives CASAVGGPNTEAFF. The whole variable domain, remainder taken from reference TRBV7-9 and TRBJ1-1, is DTGVSQNPRHKITKRGQNVTFRCDPISEHNRLYWYRQTLGQGPEFLTYFQNEAQLEKSRLLSDRFSAERPKGSFSTLEIQRTEQGDSAMYLCASAVGGPNTEAFFGQGTRLTVV.